Given below is one T cell receptor beta chain in context. This clonotype was counted ten times or more. Its antigen remains unidentified. No base qualities exist here, and no much larger clone lies one base off it. Relative to germline, V is missing 5 bases and J is missing 5 bases, with 13 bases of the junction outside any gene match. Its CDR3 holds 16 amino acids, cysteine through phenylalanine. The CDR3 DNA has 48 bases and is translated from base 1. CDR1 and CDR2 are read off the germline V gene as MNHEY and SVGAGI. The donors were roughly 39 Caucasian individuals from Russia, aged roughly 6 to 90 years, who were systemically healthy. Each donor gave roughly 9 milliliters of peripheral blood, drawn into EDTA-treated Vacutainer tubes. Ficoll-Paque density-gradient centrifugation was used to isolate PBMCs, with at least 7 million obtained per sample. Trizol reagent was used to extract total RNA from the PBMCs, yielding at least 5.5 micrograms per sample. For every donor, flow cytometry on a PBMC aliquot measured the percentage of naive CD45RAhigh/CD27high T cells.

The library was produced with 5' RACE. The sequencer was an Illumina HiSeq 2500. A second roughly 7 to 12 cycle PCR used a sample-barcoded 5' primer and a J-beta primer mix. Each TCR beta cDNA molecule received a unique molecular identifier from a template-switch 5' adaptor carrying 12 random nucleotides. Each sample yielded at least 2.5 million CDR3-containing paired-end reads. First-strand cDNA was synthesized from all RNA with the Mint cDNA synthesis kit, primed by a TRBC-specific oligonucleotide. After uracil-DNA glycosylase treatment, a first 18-cycle PCR used universal primers M1SS and BC2_uni_R on all cDNA. The published analysis was carried out like this. For normalization, 1 million high-quality reads, each with a distinct molecular identifier, were randomly selected from each sample. Instead of being binned into consensus sequences, reads with shared molecular identifiers were discarded. MiTCR, run with a Q25 quality threshold and the strictest error-elimination algorithm, handled CDR3 identification, clonotype clustering and error correction. Lower-bound total TCR beta diversity was estimated with a nonparametric unseen species model using Euler transformation. The public reads were quality trimmed at Q25 with fastp and then assembled into clones with MiXCR by TCRdb, keeping productive beta chains. Here each entry gathers all rows of one CDR3 protein and keeps the most common genes and DNA. The authors' filters were not applied to this entry. The sample table lists over 700,000 distinct CDR3 sequences, about 25% of them with a count of one. More than 8% of the sample comes from the top ten.

The sample is drawn from a study of blood T cells in healthy people across ages (dated by TCRdb to between 2015 and 2016). Some background on the complete study: Template switching captured roughly one uniquely barcoded TCR beta cDNA molecule per two T cells in model experiments. Four age groups were formed from the donors: young (average approximately 15 years), middle-aged (just under 40), aged (roughly 58) and long-lived (less than 85). Age-related changes in TCR beta repertoire diversity were measured in the study by deep sequencing normalized with unique cDNA molecular identifiers. The study analyzed two additional independent replicas of 1 million unique cDNA reads from the same blood draw for two donors, one aged 18 to 29 and one aged 80 or older.

Results and caveats for the whole study, not just this receptor: Conclusive comparison of naive and antigen-experienced compartments was prevented by the profiling of bulk unsorted PBMCs. Compared with the aged group, the long-lived group had more naive CD4+ T cells, fewer expanded clones and increased TCR diversity, suggesting age selection. Because the CMV infection status of the donors was unknown, age-related changes in expanded clonotypes may potentially have been confounded. A strong correlation was found between observed TCR beta diversity and the percentage of naive T cells measured by flow cytometry. Estimates of total diversity based on one million sequenced T cells were considered lower bounds and underestimates. Observed TCR beta diversity per million T cells fell roughly linearly with age, and a significant reduction was already apparent by age approximately 41.

These same data were also listed under a study on T cells of mothers and their children. Per that second paper: Nine systemically healthy Caucasian individuals served as donors, namely three mothers together with their six children. cDNA synthesis consumed the entire amount of extracted RNA, loaded at about 1.6 ug RNA in each 15 ul reaction. In the second PCR, the M1S primer introduced both the sample barcodes and 2-4 random nucleotides. Each mother yielded over 9.5 million TCR beta CDR3 reads and each child 2.5 million to 3 million reads. In both related and unrelated pairs, thymic selection shapes the output of TCR recombination in a similar way, with inherited differences having only a minor effect. Normalized repertoire overlap was always slightly but never significantly higher in related than unrelated mother-child pairs. With a sensitivity of approximately 100 clones per million clonotypes, no persistent microchimeric T cell clones were detected. Deep NGS was used in the study to compare the TCR beta repertoires of mothers and children and to look for features that separate related mother-child pairs from unrelated individuals. On average, the children were approximately 11 +/- 4 years old, while the mothers were 40 +/- 4 years old. Libraries were sequenced on Illumina HiSeq 2000 with 100+100 nt paired-end reads after adapter ligation with NEBNext reagents. To prevent cross-contamination, the mother and child libraries were prepared a month apart and were sequenced in separate runs. For each donor, between roughly 450,000 and 2,300,000 distinct TCR beta clonotypes were identified. Naive TCR beta clonotypes were estimated from low-frequency clonotypes matched to each donor's FACS-determined naive share, without sorting.

The material sequenced was blood. This sequence was found in a boy aged 5 to 17 in good health. The chain links TRBV6-5 with TRBJ2-5, with 8 junctional bases fitting TRBD2. The bases are TGTGCCAGCAGTCCGATCGATGGAGGACTAGCCGAGACCCAGTACTTC. It translates as CASSPIDGGLAETQYF.